The present TCR beta chain was sequenced within a study of identical twins. Study-wide findings and caveats: There is a chance that invariant MAIT and iNKT cells partially muddied zero-insertion analyses.

The V gene's germline CDR1 is SNHLY and CDR2 FYNNEI. The V end lost 3 bases, the J end lost 4 bases, and 10 bases lay between the germline ends. This CDR3 spans 14 amino acids. To note about this clonotype: Its antigen is not identified.

TCRdb reprocessed the 5' RACE reads via MiXCR and lists one record per CDR3 protein. This repertoire shows fewer than 900,000 distinct CDR3 sequences, roughly 18% found once; its top ten account for around 12%. This sample was shared with a second study, whose subject was T cells expressing NK-cell markers.

The rearrangement links TRBV2 to TRBJ2-1; possible D gene TRBD1, 5 bases. What was sequenced was PBMCs. The source is a woman between 18 and 29 years old in good health. The DNA of the CDR3 is TGTGCCAGCAGTGACAGGGATCGATACAATGAGCAGTTCTTC. Translated: CASSDRDRYNEQFF.